What follows is one T cell receptor (beta chain) and its context. The data were taken from a study of cytomegalovirus exposure and HLA in healthy donors. The PCR contained 60 Vbeta and 13 Jbeta primers. Sequenced by immunoSEQ multiplex PCR; TCRdb stores in-frame clones only, minus some. The sample has roughly 140,000 clones, approximately 80% seen once; the top ten hold approximately 6%. This clonotype was sampled from a young man in good health and CMV-seropositive. Sequencing was carried out using PBMCs.

The CDR3 loop reads CASSSEETHLNEQFF. DNA for the CDR3: TGTGCCAGCAGCTCCGAGGAGACCCATCTCAATGAGCAGTTCTTC. The chain couples TRBV5-6 to TRBJ2-1; no firm D call. This CDR3 is built from 15 residues. Trimming removed 3 bases from V and 6 bases from J, with 16 bases in between. Per the germline V gene, CDR1 is SGHDT and CDR2 is YYEEEE.